Below are 4 T cell receptor beta chains sequenced from a single sample in a study of shared clonotypes between healthy human individuals. Repertoires were generated with immunoSEQ multiplex PCR, while TCRdb's copy carries only in-frame clones and drops some. The sample has a few million clones; more than 80% are singletons. The source material was naive CD4+ T cells sorted from blood. Subset here: CD45RA+ positively selected. These receptors came from a man younger than 35 in good health.

V usage is TRBV5-4 and J usage is TRBJ1-4; 10 nucleotides line up with TRBD1. Looked up from germline, CDR1 is SGHNT and CDR2 is YYREEE (reference sequence). V shed 2 bases and J 7 bases; nucleotides not matched to a gene: 2. The CDR3 loop spans 14 amino acids. The CDR3 DNA reads TGTGCCAGCAGCTTTGACAGGGGGCGTGAAAAACTGTTTTTT. Translating it yields CASSFDRGREKLFF. The variable domain in full, completed from reference TRBV5-4 and TRBJ1-4, reads ETGVTQSPTHLIKTRGQQVTLRCSSQSGHNTVSWYQQALGQGPQFIFQYYREEENGRGNFPPRFSGLQFPNYSSELNVNALELDDSALYLCASSFDRGREKLFFGSGTQLSVL.

This sequence joins TRBV11-2 and TRBJ2-5; the D is unclear. CDR1 is SGHAT, CDR2 FQNNGV, per germline. CDR3 length: 14 amino acids. Trimming took 1 base from V and 4 from J, leaving 10 bases between them. The CDR3 sequence is CASSLVGYLETQYF. The CDR3 DNA sequence: TGTGCCAGCAGCTTAGTTGGGTATTTAGAGACCCAGTACTTC.

Notes on this clone: The same CDR3 can be traced to other DNA sequences in this sample. The gene calls are TRBV2 and TRBJ1-2; 7 bases are shared with TRBD1. CDR1 is SNHLY, CDR2 FYNNEI, per germline. This CDR3 comprises 12 residues. V lost 5 bases and J lost 4; bases outside the gene matches: 1. CDR3 bases: TGTGCCAGCAGTAGGGACAGCTATGGCTACACCTTC. Protein: CASSRDSYGYTF.

The gene calls are TRBV25-1 and TRBJ1-6; D is undetermined. The germline V and J ends were trimmed by 4 bases and 5 bases, with 6 bases remaining between them. This CDR3 contains 13 residues. CDR1 is MGHDK, CDR2 SYGVNS, per germline. The CDR3 region has the DNA TGTGCCAGCAGTGGGAAGGATAATTCACCCCTCCACTTT. Residues: CASSGKDNSPLHF.